This is a list of T cell receptor beta chains from one sample in a study of blood T cell repertoires in COVID-19. The table came from immunoSEQ multiplex PCR; TCRdb's copy has only in-frame clones and leaves some out. The table shows about 290,000 clones, with around 81% occurring only once. The sequencing sample was made of peripheral blood. The receptors shown here come from a woman in her forties or fifties with active or convalescent COVID-19. The CDR3 runs from the conserved cysteine through the conserved F or W. A D gene is named only where the DNA matches it firmly. The size of a clone is reported for some rows only, either as once, few or many, or as a class for expanded clones.

clone size: -
J gene: TRBJ2-1
V gene: TRBV27
D gene: -
CDR3 DNA: TGTGCCAGCAGTTTAATTTCGGGATTGGTAGGTGAGCAGTTCTTC
CDR3 protein: CASSLISGLVGEQFF

clone size: -
J gene: TRBJ1-5
V gene: TRBV27
D gene: -
CDR3 DNA: TGTGCCAGCAAGGCCCTCCAGGGTGTTAGTCAGCCCCAGCATTTT
CDR3 protein: CASKALQGVSQPQHF

clone size: -
J gene: TRBJ1-1
V gene: TRBV5-8
D gene: -
CDR3 DNA: TGTGCCAGCAGCTTGCACCACAGAGTGGGCACTGAAGCTTTCTTT
CDR3 protein: CASSLHHRVGTEAFF

clone size: -
J gene: TRBJ1-4
V gene: TRBV25-1
D gene: -
CDR3 DNA: TGTGCCAGCAGTGAACAGGCTAATGAAAAACTGTTTTTT
CDR3 protein: CASSEQANEKLFF

clone size: -
J gene: TRBJ2-3
V gene: TRBV15
D gene: TRBD2
CDR3 DNA: TGTGCCACCAGCAGAGATTTGGCTAGCGGGAGCTCGCCAGATACGCAGTATTTT
CDR3 protein: CATSRDLASGSSPDTQYF

clone size: -
J gene: TRBJ2-6
V gene: TRBV2
D gene: -
CDR3 DNA: TGTGCCAGCTTCAGCTCTGGGGCCAACGTCCTGACTTTC
CDR3 protein: CASFSSGANVLTF

clone size: once
J gene: TRBJ2-3
V gene: TRBV18
D gene: -
CDR3 DNA: TGTGCCAGCTCAGAGGCCCGGGATACGCAGTATTTT
CDR3 protein: CASSEARDTQYF

clone size: -
J gene: TRBJ2-5
V gene: TRBV5-1
D gene: -
CDR3 DNA: TGCGCCAGCAGCACGTCGGTCCGGGGAAGTGGGCAAGAGACCCAGTACTTC
CDR3 protein: CASSTSVRGSGQETQYF

clone size: -
J gene: TRBJ2-7
V gene: TRBV9
D gene: -
CDR3 DNA: TGTGCCAGCAGCCCCTCGTATGCGGCATACGAGCAGTACTTC
CDR3 protein: CASSPSYAAYEQYF

clone size: -
J gene: TRBJ2-7
V gene: TRBV30
D gene: -
CDR3 DNA: TGTGCCTGGAGTGGAACCCATCTCGGGGGCGAGCAGTACTTC
CDR3 protein: CAWSGTHLGGEQYF

clone size: -
J gene: TRBJ1-2
V gene: TRBV15
D gene: TRBD1
CDR3 DNA: TGTGCCACCAGCTCGTCAGGGGGGCAGGGGGTCTATGGCTACACCTTC
CDR3 protein: CATSSSGGQGVYGYTF

clone size: once
J gene: TRBJ2-6
V gene: TRBV25-1
D gene: -
CDR3 DNA: TGTGCCAGCAGTGAATATACAGGGTCTGGGGCCAACGTCCTGACTTTC
CDR3 protein: CASSEYTGSGANVLTF

clone size: -
J gene: TRBJ2-2
V gene: TRBV10-1
D gene: TRBD2
CDR3 DNA: TGCGCCAGCAGTCCCCGATTACTAGCGGGAGGGCCGAGCACCGGGGAGCTGTTTTTT
CDR3 protein: CASSPRLLAGGPSTGELFF

clone size: -
J gene: TRBJ2-2
V gene: TRBV21-1
D gene: -
CDR3 DNA: TGTGCCAGCAGGGGACATACGAACACCGGGGAGCTGTTTTTT
CDR3 protein: CASRGHTNTGELFF

clone size: -
J gene: TRBJ1-6
V gene: TRBV7-9
D gene: -
CDR3 DNA: TGTGCCAGCCTCTCGACTGACAATTCACCCCTCCACTTT
CDR3 protein: CASLSTDNSPLHF

clone size: -
J gene: TRBJ2-3
V gene: TRBV15
D gene: TRBD2
CDR3 DNA: TGTGCCACCAGCAGGGGAGGGACAGATACGCAGTATTTT
CDR3 protein: CATSRGGTDTQYF

clone size: -
J gene: TRBJ1-2
V gene: TRBV29-1
D gene: -
CDR3 DNA: TGCAGCGTTGAACGGCAGGCTTCCTACACCTTC
CDR3 protein: CSVERQASYTF

clone size: -
J gene: TRBJ2-6
V gene: TRBV2
D gene: TRBD2
CDR3 DNA: TGTGCCAGCAATGGGCTAGCGGGAGGTAATGGGGCCAACGTCCTGACTTTC
CDR3 protein: CASNGLAGGNGANVLTF

clone size: -
J gene: TRBJ1-4
V gene: TRBV19
D gene: -
CDR3 DNA: TGTGCCAGTAGTGCGAGAGTGGGACATCTTAATGAAAAACTGTTTTTT
CDR3 protein: CASSARVGHLNEKLFF

clone size: -
J gene: TRBJ2-1
V gene: TRBV21-1
D gene: -
CDR3 DNA: TGTGCCAGCAGCAAAGAGGCTCGGACTAGCGGGAACGTTGAGCAGTTCTTC
CDR3 protein: CASSKEARTSGNVEQFF

clone size: -
J gene: TRBJ1-2
V gene: TRBV3-1/TRBV3-2
D gene: TRBD1
CDR3 DNA: TGTGCCAGCAGCCAAGCGAGGGGGCGCTTCTATGGCTACACCTTC
CDR3 protein: CASSQARGRFYGYTF

clone size: many
J gene: TRBJ2-1
V gene: TRBV21-1
D gene: -
CDR3 DNA: TGTGCCAGCAGCAGGCCCCTAGCGGGTAGCTCCTACAATGAGCAGTTCTTC
CDR3 protein: CASSRPLAGSSYNEQFF

clone size: -
J gene: TRBJ1-1
V gene: TRBV11-1
D gene: -
CDR3 DNA: TGTGCCAGCAGCTTAGGTCGGAGGGGAAGGTCCACTGAAGCTTTCTTT
CDR3 protein: CASSLGRRGRSTEAFF

clone size: -
J gene: TRBJ2-3
V gene: TRBV28
D gene: -
CDR3 DNA: TGTGCCAGCAGTTTGGAGAGTAGCTTCACAGATACGCAGTATTTT
CDR3 protein: CASSLESSFTDTQYF

clone size: -
J gene: TRBJ1-1
V gene: TRBV3-1/TRBV3-2
D gene: -
CDR3 DNA: TGTGCCAGCAGCCAAGATCCCCTGCAGCGAACTGAAGCTTTCTTT
CDR3 protein: CASSQDPLQRTEAFF

clone size: -
J gene: TRBJ2-7
V gene: TRBV5-1
D gene: TRBD2
CDR3 DNA: TGCGCCAGCAGCTTGGACCCGACTAGCGGGAGAGGCTACGAGCAGTACTTC
CDR3 protein: CASSLDPTSGRGYEQYF

clone size: once
J gene: TRBJ1-6
V gene: TRBV11-3
D gene: TRBD1
CDR3 DNA: TGTGCCAGCAGCCTGGGGAGGCTGGGACAGAATAATTCACCCCTCCACTTT
CDR3 protein: CASSLGRLGQNNSPLHF

clone size: -
J gene: TRBJ1-2
V gene: TRBV28
D gene: -
CDR3 DNA: TGTGCCAGCAGTTTTGTCAGGCTCGGCTACACCTTC
CDR3 protein: CASSFVRLGYTF

clone size: -
J gene: TRBJ1-2
V gene: TRBV9
D gene: -
CDR3 DNA: TGTGCCAGCAGCGTGGACAGACGAGGGTATGGCTACACCTTC
CDR3 protein: CASSVDRRGYGYTF

clone size: -
J gene: TRBJ2-1
V gene: TRBV11-2
D gene: TRBD2
CDR3 DNA: TGTGCCAGCAGCGCGGGACTAGCGGGAGCCCGGGAGCAGTTCTTC
CDR3 protein: CASSAGLAGAREQFF

clone size: -
J gene: TRBJ1-1
V gene: TRBV5-1
D gene: -
CDR3 DNA: TGCGCCAGCAGCTTGGGAGTCCTTCAGGGGAACACTGAAGCTTTCTTT
CDR3 protein: CASSLGVLQGNTEAFF

clone size: -
J gene: TRBJ2-7
V gene: TRBV28
D gene: TRBD1
CDR3 DNA: TGTGCCAGCAGTTCCCTCGACCACGACAGGGGGCTCTACGAGCAGTACTTC
CDR3 protein: CASSSLDHDRGLYEQYF

clone size: -
J gene: TRBJ1-1
V gene: TRBV6-5
D gene: -
CDR3 DNA: TGTGCCAGCAGTTACCAGGCCGCCCGCTCAGGGGCTTTCTTT
CDR3 protein: CASSYQAARSGAFF

clone size: -
J gene: TRBJ2-7
V gene: TRBV29-1
D gene: TRBD2
CDR3 DNA: TGCAGCGTCGTCGATCGCGGGAGCCACGAGCAGTACTTC
CDR3 protein: CSVVDRGSHEQYF

clone size: -
J gene: TRBJ2-1
V gene: TRBV11-2
D gene: -
CDR3 DNA: TGTGCCAGCAGCTTAGGAGGGGGGGCCTACAATGAGCAGTTCTTC
CDR3 protein: CASSLGGGAYNEQFF

clone size: -
J gene: TRBJ1-4
V gene: TRBV11-2
D gene: -
CDR3 DNA: TGTGCCAGCAGCTTGGCGGGGGCTAATGAAAAACTGTTTTTT
CDR3 protein: CASSLAGANEKLFF